The next 28 T cell receptor beta chains were all read from a single sample in a study of OX40 agonist ivuxolimab in advanced cancers. TCRdb keeps only in-frame clones here, not all; method: immunoSEQ multiplex PCR. The data hold 13,000 or so clones, with nearly 80% observed a single time. Sequenced material: CD4+ or CD8+ T cells sorted from blood, taken in a trial of the OX40 agonist ivuxolimab. These receptors were taken from an adult with an advanced solid tumor such as melanoma, head and neck, liver or kidney cancer.

The V gene is TRBV7-2, the J gene TRBJ2-1; the match to TRBD2 covers 14 bases. The CDR3 totals 17 residues. V shed 4 bases and J 6 bases; nucleotides not matched to a gene: 8. Germline V lookup: CDR1 SGHTA, CDR2 FQGNSA. This CDR3 is CASSSGLAGAPSNEQFF. CDR3 nucleotides: TGTGCCAGCAGCTCGGGACTAGCGGGAGCCCCGTCCAATGAGCAGTTCTTC. Looking up the rest from reference TRBV7-2 and TRBJ2-1 gives the full variable domain: GAGVSQSPSNKVTEKGKDVELRCDPISGHTALYWYRQSLGQGLEFLIYFQGNSAPDKSGLPSDRFSAERTGGSVSTLTIQRTQQEDSAVYLCASSSGLAGAPSNEQFFGPGTRLTVL.

The chain couples TRBV11-2 to TRBJ2-1; a possible D gene is TRBD1 (8 bases). Germline assignment: CDR1 SGHAT and CDR2 FQNNGV. The CDR3 is 13 residues long. V lost 5 bases, J lost 12 bases, and 17 bases lay in between. This CDR3 is CASSPGQGGRQFF. In DNA, the CDR3 is TGTGCCAGCAGCCCTGGACAGGGCGGGAGGCAGTTCTTC.

This clone appeared a single time. The chain uses TRBV5-8 and TRBJ2-5; weak D call: TRBD2 (6 bases). Looked up from germline, CDR1 is SGHTS and CDR2 is YDEGEE. The CDR3 length is 13 residues. Trimming took 3 bases from V and 2 from J, leaving 8 bases between them. CDR3 in DNA: TGTGCCAGCAGCTCCGGGGGACAAGAGACCCAGTACTTC. Translation: CASSSGGQETQYF. Full variable domain (rest looked up from reference TRBV5-8 and TRBJ2-5): EAGVTQSPTHLIKTRGQQATLRCSPISGHTSVYWYQQALGLGLQFLLWYDEGEERNRGNFPPRFSGRQFPNYSSELNVNALELEDSALYLCASSSGGQETQYFGPGTRLLVL.

This chain connects TRBV4-1 to TRBJ2-1; 9 nucleotides align to TRBD2. The CDR3 consists of 16 residues. Trimming removed 4 bases from V and 3 bases from J; junction bases left unmatched: 7. CDR1 is MGHRA and CDR2 is YSYEKL in the germline V gene. DNA of the CDR3: TGCGCCAGCAGCCTAGAAGCGGGAGGAATCTACAATGAGCAGTTCTTC. Translation gives CASSLEAGGIYNEQFF.

V usage is TRBV7-2 and J usage is TRBJ2-7; tentatively, D is TRBD1 (6 bases). Germline-derived CDR1 and CDR2 are SGHTA and FQGNSA. Trimming cost V 5 bases and J 5 bases, with 19 bases left between them. The CDR3 spans 15 residues. The CDR3 reads CASSGGGQLTNEQYF. In nucleotides, the CDR3 is TGTGCCAGCAGCGGAGGAGGACAGTTGACTAACGAGCAGTACTTC. The variable domain in full, completed from reference TRBV7-2 and TRBJ2-7, reads GAGVSQSPSNKVTEKGKDVELRCDPISGHTALYWYRQSLGQGLEFLIYFQGNSAPDKSGLPSDRFSAERTGGSVSTLTIQRTQQEDSAVYLCASSGGGQLTNEQYFGPGTRLTVT.

This chain uses TRBV7-2 with TRBJ2-1; TRBD2 aligns across 13 bases. V dropped 8 bases and J dropped 3; count of bases not matched to a gene: 1. This CDR3 has 14 residues. Per the germline V gene, CDR1 is SGHTA and CDR2 is FQGNSA. CDR3: CASGTSGIYNEQFF. CDR3 nucleotide sequence: TGTGCCAGCGGGACTAGCGGGATCTACAATGAGCAGTTCTTC. Based on the CDR3 plus reference TRBV7-2 and TRBJ2-1, the full variable domain is GAGVSQSPSNKVTEKGKDVELRCDPISGHTALYWYRQSLGQGLEFLIYFQGNSAPDKSGLPSDRFSAERTGGSVSTLTIQRTQQEDSAVYLCASGTSGIYNEQFFGPGTRLTVL.

The chain couples TRBV29-1 to TRBJ2-3, with D perhaps TRBD1 (8 bases). Between the trimmed V and J ends, which lost 6 bases and 15 bases, there was a span of 22 bases. The CDR3 is 12 residues long. Germline V gene sequence: CDR1 SQVTM, CDR2 ANQGSEA. Here the CDR3 reads CSVPHGQGGDYF. The CDR3 DNA is TGCAGCGTCCCCCACGGACAGGGAGGGGATTATTTT.

This sequence joins TRBV27 and TRBJ2-5, with TRBD1 as a possible D gene (6 bases). V shed 2 bases and J shed 5 bases, with 30 bases lying between them. CDR1 and CDR2 from the germline V gene are MNHEY and SMNVEV (reference sequence). This CDR3 is built from 20 residues. CDR3 sequence reads: CASSLKSSARGGPSTETQYF. DNA for the CDR3: TGTGCCAGCAGTTTAAAGAGTTCCGCTCGTGGGGGCCCATCGACGGAGACCCAGTACTTC.

J is TRBJ2-1 and V is TRBV27, with 12 bases identical to TRBD2. The CDR3 has 17 amino acids. CDR1 and CDR2 from the germline V gene are MNHEY and SMNVEV (reference sequence). V was clipped by 2 bases and J by 6 bases; unmatched bases: 8. The DNA for the CDR3 is TGTGCCAGCAGTTTAACGGCTAGCGGGAGGGCCGTCAATGAGCAGTTCTTC. Its translation: CASSLTASGRAVNEQFF.

This clone was seen more than once but under ten times. V and J are TRBV12-5 and TRBJ2-1, with D possibly matching TRBD2 (7 bases). The CDR3 contains 15 residues. V dropped 6 bases and J dropped 3 bases, with 15 bases sitting between them. Looked up from germline, CDR1 is LGHNT and CDR2 is FRNRAP. This chain's CDR3 is CASGRGAGIYNEQFF. In DNA form, the CDR3 reads TGTGCTAGTGGCCGGGGGGCAGGGATCTACAATGAGCAGTTCTTC.

This clone has just a few counts. J is TRBJ1-1 and V is TRBV14; D perhaps matches TRBD1 (6 bases). The V and J ends lost 4 bases and 1 base respectively, with 10 bases between them. This CDR3 comprises 14 residues. Germline V lookup: CDR1 SGHDN, CDR2 FVKESK. CDR3 sequence reads: CASSLGQGNTEAFF. The CDR3 DNA follows: TGTGCCAGCAGCCTGGGACAAGGGAACACTGAAGCTTTCTTT.

The V gene is TRBV7-9, the J gene TRBJ1-5, with 9 bases that match TRBD1. CDR3 length equals 15 residues. V gave up 1 base and J gave up 7 bases; unmatched junction bases: 5. Germline V gene data show CDR1 as SEHNR and CDR2 as FQNEAQ (reference sequence). In DNA form, the CDR3 reads TGTGCCAGCAGCTTAGGGTGGGACAGGGACCAGCCCCAGCATTTT. It specifies CASSLGWDRDQPQHF.

J is TRBJ1-1 and V is TRBV9; a weak D match, TRBD1 (5 bases). Per the germline V gene, CDR1 is SGDLS and CDR2 is YYNGEE. Trimming removed 6 bases from V and 3 bases from J, with 15 bases in between. The CDR3 contains 14 residues. CDR3 amino acids: CASIPSPRDTEAFF. In nucleotides, the CDR3 is TGTGCCAGCATCCCATCCCCCAGGGACACTGAAGCTTTCTTT. The full variable domain, completed using reference TRBV9 and TRBJ1-1, is DSGVTQTPKHLITATGQRVTLRCSPRSGDLSVYWYQQSLDQGLQFLIQYYNGEERAKGNILERFSAQQFPDLHSELNLSSLELGDSALYFCASIPSPRDTEAFFGQGTRLTVV.

The V gene is TRBV6-5, the J gene TRBJ2-3, with 8 bases identical to TRBD1. The CDR3 extends over 15 amino acids. The germline V gene encodes CDR1 MNHEY and CDR2 SVGAGI. The J segment lost 6 bases and the V segment lost 7 bases, leaving 12 bases of the junction unmatched. As DNA, the CDR3 is TGTGCCAGCACCCCCTCCGAGACAGGGGCCGATACGCAGTATTTT. It is translated as CASTPSETGADTQYF.

The chain carries TRBV6-6 and TRBJ2-5, with 8 bases identical to TRBD2. With V trimmed by 8 bases and J by 1 base, 0 bases remained unmatched. The CDR3 is 12 residues long. The germline gives CDR1 MNHNY, CDR2 SVGAGI (reference sequence). The CDR3 region is CASAGGQETQYF. In DNA, the CDR3 is TGTGCCAGCGCGGGGGGCCAAGAGACCCAGTACTTC.

This rearrangement joins TRBV7-9 to TRBJ1-4; the match to TRBD1 covers 10 bases. The CDR3 sequence is 12 residues long. In germline, CDR1 is SEHNR, CDR2 FQNEAQ (reference sequence). V gave up 8 bases and J gave up 6 bases; unmatched junction bases: 0. CDR3 in amino acids: CASGQGDEKLFF. Written as DNA, the CDR3 is TGTGCCAGCGGACAGGGGGATGAAAAACTGTTTTTT.

The rearrangement joins TRBV6-4 to TRBJ2-2; TRBD1 aligns across 11 bases. CDR1 MRHNA and CDR2 SNTAGT come from the germline V gene. The CDR3 length is 16 residues. Unmatched junction bases numbered 5, after V lost 2 bases and J lost 6 bases. The CDR3 reads CASSDAGTGGPGELFF. DNA for the CDR3: TGTGCCAGCAGTGACGCCGGGACAGGGGGGCCCGGGGAGCTGTTTTTT.

This chain's CDR3 is CASSLVVTGELFF. In DNA, the CDR3 is TGCGCCAGCAGCTTGGTAGTAACCGGGGAGCTGTTTTTT. The chain employs TRBV5-1 and TRBJ2-2, with D unresolved. V was clipped by 0 bases and J by 5 bases, with 5 bases between them. This CDR3 is 13 amino acids long. Germline V CDR1 and CDR2: SGHRS, YFSETQ.

The chain has TRBV15 and TRBJ2-7, with 7 positions matching TRBD1. The V gene's germline CDR1 is LNHNV and CDR2 YYDKDF (reference sequence). This CDR3 contains 16 residues. V lost 4 bases and J lost 0; bases outside the gene matches: 9. This chain's CDR3 is CATSTTHRGFSYEQYF. In DNA form, the CDR3 reads TGTGCCACCAGCACGACCCACAGGGGCTTCTCCTACGAGCAGTACTTC.

This chain links TRBV6-5 with TRBJ2-5; 13 bases fit TRBD2. Unmatched junction bases numbered 7, after V lost 4 bases and J lost 5 bases. This CDR3 region has 16 residues. CDR1 and CDR2 from the germline V gene are MNHEY and SVGAGI. The CDR3 region has the DNA TGTGCCAGCAGTTCCCTACTAGCGGGGGGGCAGGAGACCCAGTACTTC. This codes for CASSSLLAGGQETQYF.

The chain has TRBV7-3 and TRBJ2-7, with D possibly being TRBD1 (6 bases). There are 13 residues in the CDR3. In germline, CDR1 is SGHTA, CDR2 FQGTGA. Trimming took 4 bases from V and 2 from J, leaving 9 bases between them. CDR3 DNA: TGTGCCAGCAGCTCGGGACACCCCTACGAGCAGTACTTC. Translated: CASSSGHPYEQYF.

This clone has a single count. V usage is TRBV28 and J usage is TRBJ2-7; 7 nucleotides match TRBD1. The junction had 9 bases not matched to a gene; V was cut back by 8 bases and J by 2 bases. Germline assignment: CDR1 MDHEN and CDR2 SYDVKM. This CDR3 contains 14 residues. CDR3 DNA: TGTGCCAGCGGCCGGGACAGAGGAGCCTACGAGCAGTACTTC. Its translation is CASGRDRGAYEQYF. Based on the CDR3 plus reference TRBV28 and TRBJ2-7, the full variable domain is DVKVTQSSRYLVKRTGEKVFLECVQDMDHENMFWYRQDPGLGLRLIYFSYDVKMKEKGDIPEGYSVSREKKERFSLILESASTNQTSMYLCASGRDRGAYEQYFGPGTRLTVT.

The chain carries TRBV9 and TRBJ2-2; TRBD2 aligns across 8 bases. The length of the CDR3 is 15 residues. V shed 2 bases, J shed 2 bases, and the junction held 2 bases outside the gene matches. Germline V lookup: CDR1 SGDLS, CDR2 YYNGEE. CDR3 amino acids: CASSVSGGNTGELFF. The DNA of the CDR3 is TGTGCCAGCAGCGTGAGCGGGGGAAACACCGGGGAGCTGTTTTTT.

V and J are TRBV28 and TRBJ1-1, with 8 nucleotides matching TRBD1. Germline V gene sequence: CDR1 MDHEN, CDR2 SYDVKM. The CDR3 is made up of 14 amino acids. Trimming at V came to 2 bases and at J to 3 bases, leaving 2 bases not matched to a gene. CDR3 nucleotide sequence: TGTGCCAGCAGTTTACAGGGGGCCGACACTGAAGCTTTCTTT. Translation gives CASSLQGADTEAFF.

This rearrangement joins TRBV27 to TRBJ1-2, with D possibly matching TRBD1 (5 bases). V lost 2 bases, J lost 2 bases, and 12 bases lay in between. The CDR3 loop spans 15 amino acids. Germline V gene sequence: CDR1 MNHEY, CDR2 SMNVEV (reference sequence). The CDR3 loop is CASSLRPGHNYGYTF. The CDR3 DNA is TGTGCCAGCAGTTTACGTCCGGGGCACAACTATGGCTACACCTTC.

CDR3 sequence (DNA): TGTGCCAGCAGCTTACGGTCAGACTCCTACAATGAGCAGTTCTTC. Amino acids: CASSLRSDSYNEQFF. J is TRBJ2-1 and V is TRBV11-3; D not resolved. Trimming cost V 2 bases and J 0 bases, with 8 bases left between them. The CDR3 is 15 residues long. CDR1 is SGHNT and CDR2 is YENEEA in the germline V gene.

The chain joins TRBV5-1 to TRBJ2-7; no reliable D call. Trimming removed 6 bases at V and 7 bases at J, with 17 bases between. The CDR3 loop spans 13 amino acids. Germline V lookup: CDR1 SGHRS, CDR2 YFSETQ. The CDR3 coding sequence is TGCGCCAGCACCTTTGGACCCCTCGGGGAGCAGTACTTC. It is translated as CASTFGPLGEQYF.

The chain joins TRBV7-9 to TRBJ1-1; D is possibly TRBD1 (5 bases). The CDR3 runs 15 residues. The germline CDR1 and CDR2 sequences are SEHNR and FQNEAQ (reference sequence). The germline V and J ends were trimmed by 3 bases and 1 base, with 12 bases remaining between them. DNA for the CDR3: TGTGCCAGCAGCTTCCAGGGCGGGGGGAACACTGAAGCTTTCTTT. It specifies CASSFQGGGNTEAFF.